Each of the 20 T cell receptor beta chains below was sequenced from the same sample in a study of cytomegalovirus exposure and HLA in healthy donors. The PCR was carried out with 60 Vbeta primers and 13 Jbeta primers. The table came from immunoSEQ multiplex PCR; TCRdb's copy has only in-frame clones and leaves some out. Of 100,000 to 150,000 clones listed, under 85% are singletons. Sequencing input: PBMCs. The receptors derive from a male donor in good health and CMV-seropositive.

This rearrangement joins TRBV6-6 to TRBJ1-1; D perhaps matches TRBD1 (6 bases). Trimming took off 5 bases at V and 4 bases at J, with 14 bases between the two ends. Germline V CDR1 and CDR2: MNHNY, SVGAGI (reference sequence). CDR3 length: 14 amino acids. CDR3: CASSTSRGATEAFF. In DNA, the CDR3 is TGTGCCAGCAGTACCTCCAGGGGCGCCACTGAAGCTTTCTTT.

The gene calls are TRBV5-1 and TRBJ1-3, with a possible D match to TRBD1 (5 bases). V lost 3 bases to trimming and J lost 0 bases, with 10 bases between them. This CDR3 region has 15 residues. Germline CDR1 and CDR2: SGHRS and YFSETQ. The DNA for the CDR3 is TGCGCCAGCAGCTCGTCGGGGGTCTCTGGAAACACCATATATTTT. The encoded protein is CASSSSGVSGNTIYF.

The J gene is TRBJ2-1, the V gene TRBV5-1; D possibly corresponds to TRBD1 (5 bases). Germline CDR1 SGHRS, CDR2 YFSETQ. Between the trimmed V and J ends, which lost 0 bases and 0 bases, there was a span of 7 bases. The CDR3 loop spans 15 amino acids. CDR3 nucleotides: TGCGCCAGCAGCTTGGTGGGGCTCTCCTACAATGAGCAGTTCTTC. Translation: CASSLVGLSYNEQFF.

This chain joins TRBV7-2 and TRBJ1-1, with TRBD1 matching over 11 bases. From germline, CDR1 is SGHTA and CDR2 FQGNSA. The CDR3 totals 18 residues. V shed 2 bases, J shed 6 bases, and the junction held 14 bases outside the gene matches. CDR3 sequence: CASSLTVPGQGGVSEAFF. The CDR3 DNA reads as TGTGCCAGCAGCTTAACGGTCCCGGGACAGGGGGGGGTTTCTGAAGCTTTCTTT.

This clone was observed a single time. The chain couples TRBV4-2 to TRBJ2-1; 9 bases line up with TRBD2. This CDR3 is built from 16 residues. V shed 0 bases, J shed 6 bases, and the junction held 6 bases outside the gene matches. Germline V gene sequence: CDR1 LGHNA, CDR2 YNFKEQ. DNA of the CDR3: TGTGCCAGCAGCCAAGATGGCGGGGGGGTGGGCAATGAGCAGTTCTTC. As protein: CASSQDGGGVGNEQFF.

This rearrangement joins TRBV6-1 to TRBJ1-4; weak D call: TRBD1 (6 bases). The CDR3 totals 15 residues. Trimming took off 6 bases at V and 4 bases at J, with 15 bases between the two ends. The germline CDR1 and CDR2 sequences are MNHNS and SASEGT. CDR3 in amino acids: CASRGQPGGNEKLFF. The CDR3 bases are TGTGCCAGCAGAGGACAGCCGGGGGGTAATGAAAAACTGTTTTTT.

The rearrangement uses TRBV10-3 and TRBJ2-5; 7 bases match TRBD2. The trim removed 0 bases at V and 2 bases at J, leaving 3 bases unmatched. CDR3 length: 15 amino acids. Germline V lookup: CDR1 ENHRY, CDR2 SYGVKD. The chain's CDR3 is CAISESASGQETQYF. CDR3 nucleotides: TGTGCCATCAGTGAGTCTGCTAGCGGACAAGAGACCCAGTACTTC.

The J gene is TRBJ2-7, the V gene TRBV11-2; the match to TRBD2 covers 9 bases. The CDR3 is made up of 15 amino acids. V trimming: 5 bases; J trimming: 0 bases; junction bases outside the gene matches: 5. Germline CDR1 reads SGHAT; CDR2 reads FQNNGV. The CDR3 here is CASSPRAGGSYEQYF. CDR3 nucleotides: TGTGCCAGCAGCCCACGAGCGGGAGGCTCCTACGAGCAGTACTTC.

The CDR3 sequence: CASSAGLAYEQYF. Here the CDR3 DNA reads TGTGCCAGCAGCGCCGGACTAGCCTACGAGCAGTACTTC. The gene calls are TRBV9 and TRBJ2-7; 7 bases agree with TRBD2. Germline CDR1 and CDR2: SGDLS and YYNGEE. The CDR3 contains 13 residues. V shed 3 bases, J shed 2 bases, and the junction held 2 bases outside the gene matches. Full variable domain (rest looked up from reference TRBV9 and TRBJ2-7): DSGVTQTPKHLITATGQRVTLRCSPRSGDLSVYWYQQSLDQGLQFLIQYYNGEERAKGNILERFSAQQFPDLHSELNLSSLELGDSALYFCASSAGLAYEQYFGPGTRLTVT.

V and J are TRBV7-3 and TRBJ2-2, with D perhaps matching TRBD1 (6 bases). The CDR3 length is 14 residues. The V end was cut by 5 bases, the J end by 3 bases, with 10 bases between. The germline gives CDR1 SGHTA, CDR2 FQGTGA. The CDR3 DNA is TGTGCCAGCAGCCAACGGACAGACACCGGGGAGCTGTTTTTT. Residues: CASSQRTDTGELFF.

This clone was counted once. V usage is TRBV27 and J usage is TRBJ2-7; 7 bases are a match to TRBD2. The CDR3 is 15 amino acids. Looked up from germline, CDR1 is MNHEY and CDR2 is SMNVEV (reference sequence). With 3 bases clipped from V and 2 bases from J, the junction kept 7 bases outside the gene matches. CDR3 in amino acids: CASSLVRLAAYEQYF. The CDR3 DNA follows: TGTGCCAGCAGTTTGGTGCGCCTAGCGGCCTACGAGCAGTACTTC.

This chain connects TRBV7-2 to TRBJ2-1; 9 bases fit TRBD1. This CDR3 comprises 16 residues. After removal of 6 bases from V and 4 bases from J, the junction contained 10 bases not matched to a gene. Per germline, CDR1 SGHTA and CDR2 FQGNSA. The CDR3 spells CASRRARDRVYNEQFF. In DNA, the CDR3 is TGTGCCAGCAGACGAGCGAGGGACAGGGTGTACAATGAGCAGTTCTTC.

The chain joins TRBV6-1 to TRBJ1-4, with 7 bases aligning to TRBD1. Germline CDR1 and CDR2: MNHNS and SASEGT. This CDR3 region has 15 residues. V trimming: 7 bases; J trimming: 3 bases; junction bases outside the gene matches: 8. CDR3: CASTRRGEANEKLFF. The CDR3, as DNA: TGTGCCAGCACTCGCAGGGGGGAGGCTAATGAAAAACTGTTTTTT.

The chain joins TRBV27 to TRBJ2-1; the D is unclear. Trimming cost V 5 bases and J 0 bases, with 14 bases left between them. The CDR3 is 16 amino acids. From germline, CDR1 is MNHEY and CDR2 SMNVEV (reference sequence). The CDR3 spells CASSVRFPSSYNEQFF. CDR3 sequence (DNA): TGTGCCAGCAGTGTCAGGTTCCCAAGCTCCTACAATGAGCAGTTCTTC.

The chain recombines TRBV11-1 with TRBJ2-7, with TRBD2 matching over 7 bases. This CDR3 is built from 11 residues. Per germline, CDR1 SGHAT and CDR2 FQDESV (reference sequence). With 5 bases clipped from V and 6 bases from J, the junction kept 1 base outside the gene matches. The DNA for the CDR3 is TGTGCCAGCAGCGGCGGGGGCGAGCAGTACTTC. Translating gives CASSGGGEQYF.

DNA for the CDR3: TGCGCCAGCAGCTTGGAAAGGGGAGGCGAAAAACTGTTTTTT. The encoded protein is CASSLERGGEKLFF. This chain connects TRBV5-1 to TRBJ1-4, with D perhaps matching TRBD1 (5 bases). The CDR3 is 14 amino acids. V lost 0 bases and J 8 bases, leaving 11 bases between the germline ends. Germline loops: CDR1 SGHRS, CDR2 YFSETQ.

This chain connects TRBV5-6 to TRBJ2-1; no firm D call. The CDR3 extends over 15 amino acids. Germline V gene lookup returns CDR1 SGHDT and CDR2 YYEEEE. Trimming shortened V by 1 base and J by 0 bases, and 8 bases separated the two germline ends. Here the CDR3 DNA reads TGTGCCAGCAGCTTGTTTCAGGTCTCCTACAATGAGCAGTTCTTC. Protein: CASSLFQVSYNEQFF.

This chain connects TRBV7-9 to TRBJ2-7; 10 bases align to TRBD1. This CDR3 contains 13 residues. In germline, CDR1 is SEHNR, CDR2 FQNEAQ (reference sequence). With 11 bases clipped from V and 4 bases from J, the junction kept 8 bases outside the gene matches. The CDR3 protein is CASGGTGAYEQYF. CDR3 nucleotide sequence: TGTGCCTCGGGGGGGACAGGGGCGTACGAGCAGTACTTC.

This clone was observed once. The chain recombines TRBV25-1 with TRBJ2-3, with D possibly being TRBD2 (7 bases). V was clipped by 2 bases and J by 6 bases, with 15 bases between them. The germline gives CDR1 MGHDK, CDR2 SYGVNS. CDR3 length equals 15 residues. CDR3 in amino acids: CASSEAGLGGDTQYF. The CDR3 coding sequence is TGTGCCAGCAGTGAAGCCGGACTAGGGGGTGATACGCAGTATTTT.

The V and J genes are TRBV18 and TRBJ2-1; 8 bases map to TRBD1. In germline, CDR1 is KGHSH, CDR2 LQKENI. The CDR3 is 19 residues long. V dropped 6 bases and J dropped 7; count of bases not matched to a gene: 23. CDR3 nucleotide sequence: TGTGCCAGCTCCGATAGGACAGGGTGGGGGACACAGAGTGAGAATGAGCAGTTCTTC. It codes for CASSDRTGWGTQSENEQFF.